The following is a T cell receptor beta chain sequence with its context. These data belong to a study of control samples from healthy donors and cancer patients. The data were produced by immunoSEQ multiplex PCR, yet TCRdb's version contains in-frame clones alone and is incomplete. This table has tens of thousands of clones, almost 96% appearing once. This CDR3 region has 16 residues. CDR1 MDHEN and CDR2 SYDVKM come from the germline V gene. The V segment lost 5 bases and the J segment 0 bases; nucleotides outside the gene matches: 3. The V call is TRBV28, the J call TRBJ2-3, with 12 bases fitting TRBD2. The sequence derives from a woman in her thirties in good health. Material for sequencing was blood. The CDR3 is CASSGGLAGSTDTQYF. In DNA form, the CDR3 reads TGTGCCAGCAGTGGGGGACTAGCGGGTAGCACAGATACGCAGTATTTT.